This T cell receptor (beta chain) came from a study of beta chain features in type 1 diabetes. Sorting produced populations that all topped 98% purity. cDNA synthesis used the whole RNA isolate, giving expressed TCRB sequences. The data were produced by immunoSEQ multiplex PCR, yet TCRdb's version contains in-frame clones alone and is incomplete. The sample lists more than 300,000 clones, 6.5% to 10% occurring once. Sequencing was carried out using central memory CD4+ T cells from blood. This receptor was identified in a woman younger than 35 in good health.

The CDR3 coding sequence is TGTGCCAGTTCGGACAGGGGGTCCGGCTCCTACAATGAGCAGTTCTTC. This encodes CASSDRGSGSYNEQFF. The chain couples TRBV19 to TRBJ2-1; 10 nucleotides match TRBD1. CDR1 and CDR2 (germline): LNHDA, SQIVND (reference sequence). The CDR3 is 16 amino acids. V gave up 8 bases and J gave up 0 bases; unmatched junction bases: 7.